This T cell receptor (beta chain) was profiled in a study of monozygotic twins with inflammatory bowel disease. Findings and caveats of the study: Support was absent for any single strong signal or clonotype linked to IBD. Repertoire similarity did not separate concordant from discordant twins, possibly from limited power.

For this clonotype: What it binds is not known.

This CDR3 comprises 12 residues. Germline CDR1 and CDR2: KGHDR and SFDVKD. TCRdb re-analyzed the 5' RACE reads; it lists each CDR3 protein once, without DNA. Recorded here are 140,000 to 150,000 distinct CDR3 sequences; the top ten clones represent 0.95% to 1.5%. The sequenced material came from blood. This receptor was obtained from a human donor with ulcerative colitis or Crohn's disease, or a healthy co-twin of an affected twin (not recorded which). The chain recombines TRBV24-1 with TRBJ2-1. CDR3 sequence: CATSDFRGEQFF.